A single sample is the source of the 27 T cell receptor beta chains below, sequenced in a study of vaccination effects on CD4 cells after COVID-19. No antigen has been identified for these receptors. Within the ViraFEST assay, antigen-specific CD4+ T cells underwent expansion with viral peptide pools prior to sequencing. It was after approximately 11 days of culture that CD4+ T cells were isolated. All participants had two doses of either the BNT162b2 or mRNA-1273 vaccine. The table came from immunoSEQ multiplex PCR; TCRdb's copy has only in-frame clones and leaves some out. The data contain 65,000 to 95,000 clones, 60% to 80% of them singletons. The material was CD4+ T cells from PBMCs cultured with HCoV-OC43 spike peptides, obtained after COVID-19 vaccination. Subset in this sample: HCoV-OC43 spike overlapping peptide pool stimulation. All receptors derive from a human donor who received a COVID-19 vaccine.

This chain uses TRBV7-2 with TRBJ2-3; no definite D call. The germline V gene encodes CDR1 SGHTA and CDR2 FQGNSA. The CDR3 is made up of 14 amino acids. Trimming removed 2 bases from V and 2 bases from J, with 8 bases in between. CDR3 sequence reads: CASSLSWDTDTQYF. The CDR3 nucleotides read TGTGCCAGCAGCTTAAGCTGGGACACAGATACGCAGTATTTT.

The J gene is TRBJ1-5, the V gene TRBV24-1; 8 bases agree with TRBD1. V shed 2 bases and J 4 bases; nucleotides not matched to a gene: 9. Germline lookup yields CDR1 KGHDR and CDR2 SFDVKD. CDR3 length: 17 residues. CDR3 residues: CATSDSRTGHVNQPQHF. Here the CDR3 DNA reads TGTGCCACCAGTGATTCCCGGACAGGGCACGTAAATCAGCCCCAGCATTTT.

This clone was picked up one time. This chain uses TRBV27 with TRBJ2-5; D may be TRBD1 or TRBD2 (5 bases each). This CDR3 contains 18 residues. Germline-derived CDR1 and CDR2 are MNHEY and SMNVEV (reference sequence). Deletions cut 6 bases from V and 1 base from J, with 24 bases between. Written as DNA, the CDR3 is TGTGCCAGCAGGGATGGCCGGGGACGGACGGCCTTCCAAGAGACCCAGTACTTC. Protein product: CASRDGRGRTAFQETQYF.

The chain couples TRBV18 to TRBJ2-7; 7 bases align to TRBD1. This CDR3 is built from 13 residues. Germline V gives CDR1 KGHSH, CDR2 LQKENI. Trimming cost V 8 bases and J 4 bases; bases outside gene matches: 8. Here the CDR3 reads CASAHGTVYEQYV. DNA for the CDR3: TGTGCCAGCGCACACGGGACAGTATACGAGCAGTACGTC.

The V gene is TRBV6-5, the J gene TRBJ1-2; no firm D call. In germline, CDR1 is MNHEY, CDR2 SVGAGI. V gave up 4 bases and J gave up 8 bases, with 8 bases separating them. This CDR3 has 11 residues. The CDR3 coding sequence is TGTGCCAGCAGTTTCACAATCGGCTACACCTTC. Translation gives CASSFTIGYTF.

The rearrangement uses TRBV5-4 and TRBJ2-3; 9 positions agree with TRBD2. The CDR3 runs 16 residues. Germline V gene data show CDR1 as SGHNT and CDR2 as YYREEE (reference sequence). V trimming: 4 bases; J trimming: 0 bases; junction bases outside the gene matches: 6. Here the CDR3 reads CASSPRLAVSTDTQYF. For the CDR3, the DNA is TGTGCCAGCAGCCCCAGACTAGCGGTTAGCACAGATACGCAGTATTTT.

The J gene is TRBJ1-5, the V gene TRBV3-1 (or the pseudogene TRBV3-2); D remains ambiguous. Looked up from germline, CDR1 is LGHDT and CDR2 is YNNKEL (reference sequence). The V and J ends lost 5 bases and 0 bases respectively, with 8 bases between them. The CDR3 runs to 14 residues. In DNA, the CDR3 is TGTGCCAGCAGCTTCACCTATAGCAATCAGCCCCAGCATTTT. Its translation is CASSFTYSNQPQHF.

The chain recombines TRBV5-1 with TRBJ1-1; tentative D call: TRBD1 (5 bases). CDR3 size: 13 residues. V dropped 4 bases and J dropped 0 bases, with 7 bases sitting between them. Germline V gene lookup returns CDR1 SGHRS and CDR2 YFSETQ. In nucleotides, the CDR3 is TGCGCCAGCAGCCCACAGGTGAACACTGAAGCTTTCTTT. Translation: CASSPQVNTEAFF.

This clone appeared a few times. The genes are TRBV6-1 and TRBJ1-3, with unresolved D. Trimming removed 3 bases at V and 0 bases at J, with 6 bases between. Per the germline V gene, CDR1 is MNHNS and CDR2 is SASEGT. CDR3 length equals 14 residues. As DNA, the CDR3 is TGTGCCAGCAGTGATTCTGGCTCTGGAAACACCATATATTTT. This gives the protein CASSDSGSGNTIYF.

This clone was seen a single time. The chain is built from TRBV18 and TRBJ1-5; 7 nucleotides line up with TRBD1. Germline V gene sequence: CDR1 KGHSH, CDR2 LQKENI. The CDR3 runs to 16 residues. V gave up 2 bases and J gave up 0 bases; unmatched junction bases: 4. In DNA form, the CDR3 reads TGTGCCAGCTCACCAGTCTCAGGGGGTAGCAATCAGCCCCAGCATTTT. This sequence encodes CASSPVSGGSNQPQHF. The full variable domain, in which reference TRBV18 and TRBJ1-5 provide the parts outside the CDR3, is NAGVMQNPRHLVRRRGQEARLRCSPMKGHSHVYWYRQLPEEGLKFMVYLQKENIIDESGMPKERFSAEFPKEGPSILRIQQVVRGDSAAYFCASSPVSGGSNQPQHFGDGTRLSIL.

A single count supports this clone. Here the CDR3 reads CASSPGDRGIETQYF. The CDR3 DNA is TGTGCCAGCAGTCCGGGGGACAGGGGCATTGAGACCCAGTACTTC. The chain has TRBV28 and TRBJ2-5; TRBD1 agrees at 10 bases. This CDR3 is 15 amino acids long. After removal of 5 bases from V and 5 bases from J, the junction contained 8 bases not matched to a gene. Per germline, CDR1 MDHEN and CDR2 SYDVKM.

The chain couples TRBV7-9 to TRBJ1-2; D uncertain. The germline CDR1 and CDR2 sequences are SEHNR and FQNEAQ (reference sequence). The CDR3 length is 12 residues. V was pared by 1 base and J by 7 bases, with 7 bases between. The CDR3 nucleotides read TGTGCCAGCAGCTTAGGGAATTGTGGCTACACCTTC. Translating it yields CASSLGNCGYTF.

This clone has a handful of counts. The chain links TRBV6-5 to TRBJ1-6; D might be TRBD1 (5 bases). In germline, CDR1 is MNHEY, CDR2 SVGAGI. Trimming pared 0 bases from V and 6 bases from J, leaving 9 bases between. The CDR3 loop spans 15 amino acids. CDR3 in amino acids: CASSYSRDGNSPLHF. Written as DNA, the CDR3 is TGTGCCAGCAGTTACTCCCGGGACGGTAATTCACCCCTCCACTTT.

The chain recombines TRBV11-3 with TRBJ2-3, with D perhaps TRBD1 or TRBD2 (5 bases each). Germline loops: CDR1 SGHNT, CDR2 YENEEA. Trimming removed 0 bases from V and 4 bases from J, with 11 bases in between. The CDR3 has 15 amino acids. The DNA of the CDR3 is TGTGCCAGCAGCTTAGATGAGGGGCGGTCAGATACGCAGTATTTT. Amino acids: CASSLDEGRSDTQYF.

This clone was recorded a few times. The V gene is TRBV24-1, the J gene TRBJ2-1; TRBD2 is a possible D gene (5 bases). CDR3 length equals 14 residues. Germline V gives CDR1 KGHDR, CDR2 SFDVKD. The V end was cut by 6 bases, the J end by 7 bases, with 15 bases between. CDR3 region: CATSQSSSGNEQFF. The DNA for the CDR3 is TGTGCCACCAGTCAAAGCTCCTCGGGGAATGAGCAGTTCTTC.

This clone was seen only a few times. V gene TRBV23-1 combines with J gene TRBJ2-2; no clear D gene. TRBV23-1 is reported as an ORF; its role is uncertain. With 2 bases removed from V and 0 bases from J, the gap between germline ends came to 10 bases. The CDR3 runs to 16 residues. The CDR3 bases are TGCGCCAGCAGTCAACACAGCGCTACGAACACCGGGGAGCTGTTTTTT. Translating gives CASSQHSATNTGELFF.

The rearrangement links TRBV21-1 to TRBJ2-7; TRBD2 is taken as the D call from the table, unchecked against the DNA. TRBV21-1 is noted as a pseudogene. The CDR3 runs 18 residues. Written as DNA, the CDR3 is TGTGCCAGCAGCAAGAAAGTCGAGGGCCCTAATAACTCCTACGAGCAGTACGTC. This codes for CASSKKVEGPNNSYEQYV.

The chain combines TRBV30 with TRBJ1-2; the D gene is possibly TRBD1 (5 bases). This CDR3 has 13 residues. The germline V gene has CDR1 GTSNPN and CDR2 SVGIG (reference sequence). Trimming cost V 4 bases and J 4 bases, with 13 bases left between them. The CDR3 DNA is TGTGCCTGGACCCGGACATCCTCCTATGGCTACACCTTC. Protein sequence: CAWTRTSSYGYTF.

The CDR3 nucleotides read TGTGCCAGTAGTATAGTGGAAATCGGGACCAAAAACATTCAGTACTTC. It yields the protein CASSIVEIGTKNIQYF. The V call is TRBV19, the J call TRBJ2-4; D is possibly TRBD2 (5 bases). The ends were cut back, 1 base at V and 2 bases at J, with 12 bases in the middle. Germline V gives CDR1 LNHDA, CDR2 SQIVND (reference sequence). There are 16 residues in the CDR3.

The chain has TRBV19 and TRBJ2-3, with 13 bases identical to TRBD2. J lost 0 bases, V lost 6 bases, and 3 bases had no gene match. CDR1 and CDR2 (germline): LNHDA, SQIVND (reference sequence). The length of the CDR3 is 16 residues. CDR3 nucleotide sequence: TGTGCCAGTAGAACTAGCGGGGGGGCAAGCACAGATACGCAGTATTTT. Its translation: CASRTSGGASTDTQYF.

This clone appeared a few times. The chain combines TRBV19 with TRBJ2-1, with D possibly TRBD1 on 6 matching bases. Trimming cost V 5 bases and J 5 bases, with 16 bases left between them. The CDR3 sequence is 15 residues long. CDR1 is LNHDA and CDR2 is SQIVND in the germline V gene (reference sequence). The CDR3 reads CASSPWARGHNEQFF. In DNA, the CDR3 is TGTGCCAGTAGTCCTTGGGCCAGGGGCCACAATGAGCAGTTCTTC.

V and J are TRBV28 and TRBJ2-5; D unclear. V dropped 3 bases and J dropped 9 bases, with 20 bases sitting between them. Germline V CDR1 and CDR2: MDHEN, SYDVKM. The CDR3 spans 15 residues. The CDR3 DNA sequence: TGTGCCAGCAGTTTGGGTGGGCAGGCCTTTTCGTCCCAGTACTTC. It translates to CASSLGGQAFSSQYF.

This chain uses TRBV19 with TRBJ1-2; TRBD1 matches at 8 bases. V was pared by 7 bases and J by 3 bases, with 10 bases of the junction left unmatched. The CDR3 length is 15 residues. The V gene's germline CDR1 is LNHDA and CDR2 SQIVND (reference sequence). CDR3 nucleotides: TGTGCCAGTACCCCCTACGCGACAGGGGACTATGGCTACACCTTC. Protein sequence: CASTPYATGDYGYTF.

The chain is built from TRBV15 and TRBJ1-5; TRBD1 matches at 8 bases. The CDR3 is made up of 21 amino acids. After removal of 5 bases from V and 0 bases from J, the junction contained 21 bases not matched to a gene. Germline CDR1 reads LNHNV; CDR2 reads YYDKDF (reference sequence). The CDR3 reads CATSDSFNPRTGRDSNQPQHF. CDR3 sequence (DNA): TGTGCCACCAGCGACTCCTTCAACCCGAGGACAGGGAGGGATAGCAATCAGCCCCAGCATTTT. The full variable domain, rest sourced from reference TRBV15 and TRBJ1-5, is DAMVIQNPRYQVTQFGKPVTLSCSQTLNHNVMYWYQQKSSQAPKLLFHYYDKDFNNEADTPDNFQSRRPNTSFCFLDIRSPGLGDTAMYLCATSDSFNPRTGRDSNQPQHFGDGTRLSIL.

The chain carries TRBV10-3 and TRBJ1-6; D call uncertain. Germline-derived CDR1 and CDR2 are ENHRY and SYGVKD. This CDR3 spans 15 amino acids. Trimming removed 6 bases from V and 5 bases from J, with 14 bases in between. The CDR3 DNA sequence: TGTGCCATCAGCCCCGGACCGACGGATAATTCACCCCTCCACTTT. It yields the protein CAISPGPTDNSPLHF.

This clone was recorded once. Other DNA variants within this sample encode the same CDR3. The rearrangement uses TRBV3-1 (or the pseudogene TRBV3-2) and TRBJ1-2, with a weak D call TRBD1 (5 bases). V dropped 0 bases and J dropped 8 bases, with 13 bases sitting between them. CDR1 and CDR2 (germline): LGHDT, YNNKEL (reference sequence). CDR3 length equals 14 residues. CDR3 region: CASSQDWAGRGYTF. The CDR3 region has the DNA TGTGCCAGCAGCCAAGATTGGGCAGGGCGAGGCTACACCTTC.

The rearrangement links TRBV28 to TRBJ2-7; D gene unclear. This CDR3 is built from 14 residues. Germline values: CDR1 MDHEN, CDR2 SYDVKM. V was shortened by 7 bases and J by 6 bases, with 19 bases between the two germline ends. CDR3 DNA sequence: TGTGCCAGCACCCCCCCGGGTTCAAGACCCGAGCAGTACGTC. Translated, it gives CASTPPGSRPEQYV.